The 24 T cell receptor beta chains below were found in one sample sequenced in a study of blood T cells in healthy people across ages. Together with a sample-barcoded 5' primer, a J-beta primer mix was included in a second PCR lasting roughly 6 to 12 cycles. TCRdb recomputed calls from the 5' RACE reads with MiXCR, one row per CDR3 protein. The sample carries 600,000 or so distinct CDR3 sequences, around half recorded once. Sequencing was done on a sample of blood. These receptors originate from a man aged 80 or over in good health.

In this sample, this clonotype turned up many times. The chain couples TRBV6-6 to TRBJ2-6, with D maybe TRBD1 (5 bases). CDR3 length: 17 residues. The ends were cut back, 4 bases at V and 3 bases at J, with 16 bases in the middle. Germline loops: CDR1 MNHNY, CDR2 SVGAGI (reference sequence). In nucleotides, the CDR3 is TGTGCCAGCAGTTTTTCCGCAAGGGGAAGTGGGGCCAACGTCCTGACTTTC. Its protein is CASSFSARGSGANVLTF.

J is TRBJ2-5 and V is TRBV20-1; 9 bases map to TRBD2. This CDR3 region has 13 residues. The germline V gene has CDR1 DFQATT and CDR2 SNEGSKA (reference sequence). V was clipped by 5 bases and J by 2 bases; unmatched bases: 3. In DNA form, the CDR3 reads TGCAGTGCTTCTGCGGGGGGGCAAGAGACCCAGTACTTC. Protein: CSASAGGQETQYF.

This clonotype was seen a single time. J is TRBJ1-1 and V is TRBV13, with 9 bases matching TRBD1. The CDR3 consists of 13 residues. The junction had 9 bases not matched to a gene; V was cut back by 4 bases and J by 12 bases. In germline, CDR1 is PRHDT, CDR2 FYEKMQ (reference sequence). The CDR3 nucleotides are TGTGCCAGCAGCTCGGGATACAGGGGGCGAACTTTCTTT. Translating gives CASSSGYRGRTFF.

This chain uses TRBV7-9 with TRBJ2-1, with 9 bases identical to TRBD2. Germline CDR1 SEHNR, CDR2 FQNEAQ (reference sequence). CDR3 length equals 14 residues. Trimming removed 6 bases from V and 13 bases from J; junction bases left unmatched: 13. CDR3 nucleotide sequence: TGTGCCAGCAGAATTGGCGGGGGGGAGGAGACCCAGTTCTTC. This codes for CASRIGGGEETQFF. The variable domain in full, completed from reference TRBV7-9 and TRBJ2-1, reads DTGVSQNPRHKITKRGQNVTFRCDPISEHNRLYWYRQTLGQGPEFLTYFQNEAQLEKSRLLSDRFSAERPKGSFSTLEIQRTEQGDSAMYLCASRIGGGEETQFFGPGTRLTVL.

In the case of this clonotype: A much bigger clone sits one base away, suggesting this may be a read error. DNA of the CDR3: TGTGCCAGCAGGTTCGGGAGCCAGGGCTACACCTTC. Translated: CASRFGSQGYTF. The V call is TRBV6-6, the J call TRBJ1-2; no firm D call. This CDR3 comprises 12 residues. Deletions cut 6 bases from V and 8 bases from J, with 13 bases between. Per germline, CDR1 MNHNY and CDR2 SVGAGI (reference sequence).

This clonotype was recorded a few times. V and J are TRBV7-9 and TRBJ1-4; a possible D gene is TRBD1 (5 bases). The CDR3 contains 16 residues. Trimming took 5 bases from V and 3 from J, leaving 16 bases between them. CDR1 SEHNR and CDR2 FQNEAQ come from the germline V gene (reference sequence). The CDR3, as DNA: TGTGCCAGCAGCCATGCTTCGGGGGTGGCTAATGAAAAACTGTTTTTT. Amino acids: CASSHASGVANEKLFF.

This clonotype was recorded a few times. J is TRBJ2-5 and V is TRBV2; D possibly corresponds to TRBD2 (5 bases). Germline V lookup: CDR1 SNHLY, CDR2 FYNNEI. V lost 6 bases, J lost 6 bases, and 14 bases lay in between. The CDR3 is 13 amino acids. CDR3 DNA sequence: TGTGCCAGCAGCGCGGGCCCTGGAAAGACCCAGTACTTC. It yields the protein CASSAGPGKTQYF.

V usage is TRBV5-1 and J usage is TRBJ1-2; D is perhaps TRBD1 (5 bases). This CDR3 is built from 15 residues. V was cut by 6 bases and J by 7 bases, with 22 bases left in between. Germline CDR1 and CDR2: SGHRS and YFSETQ. This chain's CDR3 is CASNPGTIDESGYTF. CDR3 DNA sequence: TGCGCCAGCAACCCCGGGACCATTGACGAGAGTGGCTACACCTTC. Variable domain in full (rest from reference TRBV5-1 and TRBJ1-2): KAGVTQTPRYLIKTRGQQVTLSCSPISGHRSVSWYQQTPGQGLQFLFEYFSETQRNKGNFPGRFSGRQFSNSRSEMNVSTLELGDSALYLCASNPGTIDESGYTFGSGTRLTVV.

V and J are TRBV11-1 and TRBJ2-1; tentative D call: TRBD2 (6 bases). The CDR3 contains 16 residues. Looked up from germline, CDR1 is SGHAT and CDR2 is FQDESV (reference sequence). V gave up 5 bases and J gave up 8 bases, with 22 bases separating them. The CDR3 region is CASSRQSGVIEDEQFF. CDR3 sequence (DNA): TGTGCCAGCAGCCGACAATCGGGGGTCATCGAGGATGAGCAGTTCTTC.

This clonotype has a handful of counts. This chain uses TRBV4-2 with TRBJ2-1; TRBD2 matches 11 bases. This CDR3 has 16 residues. In germline, CDR1 is LGHNA, CDR2 YNFKEQ. V lost 5 bases to trimming and J lost 4 bases; unmatched junction nucleotides: 7. The chain's CDR3 is CASSALGTSGYNEQFF. In DNA, the CDR3 is TGTGCCAGCAGCGCGCTCGGGACTAGCGGTTACAATGAGCAGTTCTTC.

This clonotype was seen more than once but under ten times. V is TRBV5-1 and J is TRBJ2-3, with TRBD1 identical over 12 bases. Trimming at V came to 4 bases and at J to 6 bases, leaving 6 bases not matched to a gene. The CDR3 consists of 15 residues. From germline, CDR1 is SGHRS and CDR2 YFSETQ. This CDR3 is CASSRDRGRLDTQYF. The DNA of the CDR3 is TGCGCCAGCAGCCGGGACAGGGGGCGTTTGGATACGCAGTATTTT.

The chain joins TRBV6-2 or TRBV6-3 to TRBJ1-5; 9 bases match TRBD1. The CDR3 is made up of 16 amino acids. J was trimmed by 4 bases and V by 4 bases; bases with no gene match: 8. Per germline, CDR1 MNHEY and CDR2 SVGEGT. CDR3 sequence (DNA): TGTGCCAGCAGTTCCGTAAACAGGGGGCGGAATCAGCCCCAGCATTTT. Protein product: CASSSVNRGRNQPQHF.

The chain uses TRBV6-5 and TRBJ1-2, with D perhaps matching TRBD1 (6 bases). V shed 6 bases and J shed 2 bases, with 13 bases lying between them. Per germline, CDR1 MNHEY and CDR2 SVGAGI. CDR3 size: 14 residues. This CDR3 reads CASSPDRWNYGYTF. In DNA, the CDR3 is TGTGCCAGCAGCCCTGACAGGTGGAACTATGGCTACACCTTC.

The chain employs TRBV29-1 and TRBJ1-1; no reliable D call. V gave up 3 bases and J gave up 1 base, with 15 bases separating them. The CDR3 is 15 amino acids. Germline V gene lookup returns CDR1 SQVTM and CDR2 ANQGSEA. In DNA form, the CDR3 reads TGCAGCGTTGAGTTCCGCGTGTCTACGAACACTGAAGCTTTCTTT. Its translation: CSVEFRVSTNTEAFF.

The rearrangement links TRBV6-1 to TRBJ2-5; D perhaps matches TRBD2 (5 bases). The J call may not be correct, given that the DNA end is closer to TRBJ2-7. This CDR3 is 14 amino acids long. Germline CDR1 and CDR2: MNHNS and SASEGT. The CDR3 DNA is TGTGCCAGCAACGACCTAGGCCCTAGCAGCGAGCAGTACTTC. It translates to CASNDLGPSSEQYF.

A word on this clonotype: An end of the junction differs from the germline gene, which may be a read error. The chain carries TRBV7-6 and TRBJ2-7, with TRBD2 as a possible D gene (5 bases). The CDR3 is made up of 14 amino acids. Germline V gene data show CDR1 as SGHVS and CDR2 as FNYEAQ. CDR3 sequence: CASSRISAGYERYF. The DNA of the CDR3 is TGTGCCAGCTCCCGGATAAGCGCGGGCTACGAGCGGTACTTC.

This clonotype was seen once. The chain couples TRBV7-9 to TRBJ2-1, with D perhaps TRBD1 or TRBD2 (5 bases each). The better agreement between TRBJ2-7 and the DNA end casts doubt on the J call. There are 13 residues in the CDR3. Germline V gene sequence: CDR1 SEHNR, CDR2 FQNEAQ (reference sequence). The CDR3 DNA sequence: TGTGCCAGCTTCATCGGGGCAGGCAATGAGCAGTACTTC. Protein: CASFIGAGNEQYF.

This chain's CDR3 is CASSHLAGGPLDEQFF. As DNA, the CDR3 is TGTGCCAGCAGCCACCTCGCGGGAGGGCCTTTGGATGAGCAGTTCTTC. The chain has TRBV14 and TRBJ2-1; the match to TRBD2 covers 9 bases. The ends lost 3 bases at V and 8 bases at J; junction bases unmatched: 11. The V gene's germline CDR1 is SGHDN and CDR2 FVKESK. The length of the CDR3 is 16 residues.

This clonotype was seen more than once but under ten times. The chain joins TRBV10-3 to TRBJ2-5; D uncertain. The CDR3 extends over 13 amino acids. CDR1 and CDR2 (germline): ENHRY, SYGVKD. V was clipped by 3 bases and J by 5 bases, with 10 bases between them. The CDR3 is CAISDGYAETQYF. The CDR3 DNA is TGTGCCATCAGTGATGGATACGCGGAGACCCAGTACTTC.

Comment on this clonotype: At one of its ends the junction is not consistent with the germline gene, which may arise from a read error. The V and J genes are TRBV6-2 or TRBV6-3 and TRBJ2-7; D is unclear. This CDR3 has 12 amino acids. Germline CDR1 is MNHEY and CDR2 is SVGEGT. The CDR3 coding sequence is TGTGCCAGCACTTACGGGCAGTACGAGCAGTACTTC. This codes for CASTYGQYEQYF.

V and J are TRBV4-1 and TRBJ2-5, with TRBD2 identical over 7 bases. V lost 0 bases, J lost 3 bases, and 10 bases stayed unmatched. Germline V CDR1 and CDR2: MGHRA, YSYEKL. CDR3 length: 17 amino acids. The CDR3 nucleotides read TGCGCCAGCAGCCAAGAGCGTCTAGCGGAAAGAAAAGAGACCCAGTACTTC. This codes for CASSQERLAERKETQYF.

The V call is TRBV7-2, the J call TRBJ2-5, with D possibly TRBD2 on 7 matching bases. Germline CDR1 reads SGHTA; CDR2 reads FQGNSA. Trimming stripped 5 bases from V and 3 bases from J, with 28 bases between. The CDR3 loop spans 19 amino acids. CDR3 nucleotides: TGTGCCAGCAGCCCCGGACTAGGTGGAGGGGGGCAAGAGGAAGAGACCCAGTACTTC. The encoded protein is CASSPGLGGGGQEEETQYF.

The chain links TRBV20-1 to TRBJ2-1; TRBD2 might be the D (6 bases). The germline CDR1 and CDR2 sequences are DFQATT and SNEGSKA (reference sequence). The CDR3 is 14 amino acids. Trimming took off 0 bases at V and 9 bases at J, with 15 bases between the two ends. The CDR3 region has the DNA TGCAGTGCTAGAGATCAGACTAGATTGACTGAGCAGTTCTTC. It specifies CSARDQTRLTEQFF.

This clonotype was recorded a few times. V usage is TRBV7-2 and J usage is TRBJ2-1; D unclear. Germline values: CDR1 SGHTA, CDR2 FQGNSA. The CDR3 spans 12 residues. V lost 6 bases and J lost 4, with 7 bases in between. Here the CDR3 DNA reads TGTGCCAGCAGGGCTACTTACAATGAGCAGTTCTTC. Translated: CASRATYNEQFF.